This T cell receptor beta chain appears in the sequencing data of a study of CXCR3-negative and CXCR3-positive naive CD8 T cells. Study context: Sequencing brought in some 130 million TRB reads altogether, and each library got about 1.5 +/- 0.3 million. Broader study findings: Naive CXCR3-positive and CXCR3-negative cells shared similar TRBV-TRBJ usage, unlike memory cells. Naive subsets had comparable surface CD5; TCR strength was inferred from TRB CDR3 properties. CXCR3 expression dropped partially after cryopreservation, and most assays relied on fresh PBMCs.

With UMI labels, 5' RACE was used to prepare the TRB cDNA libraries. One entry per CDR3 protein, without DNA, is what TCRdb gives after re-calling the 5' RACE reads. The sample table includes about 48,000 distinct CDR3 sequences. Of note for this clonotype: The antigen is undetermined.

The CDR3 runs 12 residues. This rearrangement joins TRBV12-3 or TRBV12-4 to TRBJ1-2; lacking DNA, the TRBD1 call made by TCRdb goes unchecked. The clonotype originates from a human donor in good health. Some clones in this sample may be carry-over from other donors' samples. The specimen was memory CD8+ T cells from blood. CDR3 protein: CASSFGGFGYTF.